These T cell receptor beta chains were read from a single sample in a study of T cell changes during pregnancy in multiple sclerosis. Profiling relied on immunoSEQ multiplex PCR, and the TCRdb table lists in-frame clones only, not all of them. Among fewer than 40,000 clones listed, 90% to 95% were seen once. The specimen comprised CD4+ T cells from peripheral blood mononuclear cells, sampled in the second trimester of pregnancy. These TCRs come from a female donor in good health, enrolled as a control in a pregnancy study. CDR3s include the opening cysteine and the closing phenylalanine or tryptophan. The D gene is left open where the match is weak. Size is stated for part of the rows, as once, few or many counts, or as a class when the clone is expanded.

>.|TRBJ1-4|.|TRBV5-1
TGCGCCAGCAGCTTGGGGGCAGGGATTGAAAAACTGTTTTTT
CASSLGAGIEKLFF
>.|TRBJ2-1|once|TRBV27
TGTGCCAGCAGTTTATTGAGTGAGCAGTTCTTC
CASSLLSEQFF
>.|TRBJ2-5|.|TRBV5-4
TGTGCCAGCAGCTCCTCCCGATTTCAGGGGTCCCAGTACTTC
CASSSSRFQGSQYF
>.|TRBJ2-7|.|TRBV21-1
TGTGCCAGCAGCAAAGTTAGGGCCCGGGACAGATCCTACGAGCAGTACTTC
CASSKVRARDRSYEQYF
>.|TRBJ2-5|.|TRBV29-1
TGCAGCGTTGATAAGCAGGGTGAGACCCAGTACTTC
CSVDKQGETQYF
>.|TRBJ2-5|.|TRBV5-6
TGTGCCAGCAGCTTGGTCTTCGGGGGAGGTCGAGAGACCCAGTACTTC
CASSLVFGGGRETQYF
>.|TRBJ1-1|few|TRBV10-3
TGTGCCATCAGTGAGTCGAGATTGGGGGGCACTGAAGCTTTCTTT
CAISESRLGGTEAFF
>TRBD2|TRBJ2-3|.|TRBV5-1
TGCGCCAGCAGCTTGGCCCCTCAAATGGGGGGGAGGACAGATACGCAGTATTTT
CASSLAPQMGGRTDTQYF
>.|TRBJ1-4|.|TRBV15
TGTGCCACCAGCAGAGATCGGGGAGAAGAAAAACTGTTTTTT
CATSRDRGEEKLFF
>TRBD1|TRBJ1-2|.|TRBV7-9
TGTGCCAGCAGCCATACAGGGGGAGCTGGGATCCGCTACACCTTC
CASSHTGGAGIRYTF
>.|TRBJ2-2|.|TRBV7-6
TGTGCCAGCAGCGCCTCATTTAGTGCCGGGGAGCTGTTTTTT
CASSASFSAGELFF
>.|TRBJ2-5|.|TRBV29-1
TGCAGCGCGCAGAGAGGGGAGACCCAGTACTTC
CSAQRGETQYF
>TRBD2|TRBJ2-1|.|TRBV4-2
TGTGCCAGCAGCCAAGCACCTCTAGCGGGAGGCTATGATGAGCAGTTCTTC
CASSQAPLAGGYDEQFF
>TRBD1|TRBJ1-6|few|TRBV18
TGTGCCAGCTCACCATCGGGACAGGGGAATTCACCCCTCCACTTT
CASSPSGQGNSPLHF
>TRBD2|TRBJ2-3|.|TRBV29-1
TGCAGCGTTGTCTTTGGACTAGCGACCAACACAGATACGCAGTATTTT
CSVVFGLATNTDTQYF
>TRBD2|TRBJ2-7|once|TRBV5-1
TGCGCCAGCAGCTGGGGACTAGCGGGGGGTTCCTACGAGCAGTACTTC
CASSWGLAGGSYEQYF
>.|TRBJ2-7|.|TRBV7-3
TGTGCCAGCAGCTTAGACGGAGCTGGTCGGGAGCAGTACTTC
CASSLDGAGREQYF
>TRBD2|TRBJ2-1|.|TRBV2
TGTGCCAGCAGTGAACTTCGGGGGGATGAGCAGTTCTTC
CASSELRGDEQFF
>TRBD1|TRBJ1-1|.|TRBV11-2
TGTGCCAGCAGAGTAGGGACAGGGGGCGCAAGGAACACTGAAGCTTTCTTT
CASRVGTGGARNTEAFF
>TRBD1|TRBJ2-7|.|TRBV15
TGTGCCACCAGCAGAGTAGCAGGGGGAATCTACGAGCAGTACTTC
CATSRVAGGIYEQYF
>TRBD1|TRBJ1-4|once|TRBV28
TGTGCCAGCAGGACAGGGTTGCAAAAACTGTTTTTT
CASRTGLQKLFF
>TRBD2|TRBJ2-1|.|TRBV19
TGTGCCAGTAGTCCCGGGACTAGCGGGGTCTATGAGCAGTTCTTC
CASSPGTSGVYEQFF
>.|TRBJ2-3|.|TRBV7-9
TGTGCCAGCAGCTACGGAGGGGGGGCCACAGATACGCAGTATTTT
CASSYGGGATDTQYF
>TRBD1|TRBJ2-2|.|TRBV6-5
TGTGCCAGCAGTCGGACAGGGATGGCCGGGGAGCTGTTTTTT
CASSRTGMAGELFF
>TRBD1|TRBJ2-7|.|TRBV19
TGTGCGAGTAGTAGAGGACTTTTGGGGACAGGGGGCAGCGAGCAGTACTTC
CASSRGLLGTGGSEQYF
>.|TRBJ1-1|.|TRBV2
TGTGCCAGCAGTTCAGACGCCGGGGCTGAAGCTTTCTTT
CASSSDAGAEAFF
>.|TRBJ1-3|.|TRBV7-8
TGTGCCAGCAGCTTAGCTACGGTGAACTCTGGAAACACCATATATTTT
CASSLATVNSGNTIYF
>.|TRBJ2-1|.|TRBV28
TGTGCCAGCGGGGCCCCGCGGAATCAGTTCTTC
CASGAPRNQFF
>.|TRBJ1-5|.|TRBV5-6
TGTGCCAGCAGCTCAACAGTCCTCGGGGAGCCCCAGCATTTT
CASSSTVLGEPQHF
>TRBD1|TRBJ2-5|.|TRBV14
TGTGCCAGCAGCGACAGGGTAGGAGAGACCCAGTACTTC
CASSDRVGETQYF
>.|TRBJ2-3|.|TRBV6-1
TGTGCCAGCAGCGGGACATTGGGCGATACGCAGTATTTT
CASSGTLGDTQYF
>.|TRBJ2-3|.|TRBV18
TGTGCCAGCTCACAGGGCGGGGGCACAGATACGCAGTATTTT
CASSQGGGTDTQYF
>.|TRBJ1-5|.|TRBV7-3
TGTGCCAGCAGCTCCCAGGGTGGCCAGCCCCAGCATTTT
CASSSQGGQPQHF
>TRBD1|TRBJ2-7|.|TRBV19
TGTGCCAGTAGCCATAGGACAGGGGGCTCCTACGAGCAGTACTTC
CASSHRTGGSYEQYF
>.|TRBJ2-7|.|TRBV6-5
TGTGCCAGCAGCGTCCGGTGGTACGAGCAGTACTTC
CASSVRWYEQYF
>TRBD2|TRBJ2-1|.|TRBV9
TGTGCCAGCAGCGTAATGGGTAGCGGGGGACTCAATGAGCAGTTCTTC
CASSVMGSGGLNEQFF
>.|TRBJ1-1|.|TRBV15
TGTGCCACCAGCAGAGATCGGTTTAACACTGAAGCTTTCTTT
CATSRDRFNTEAFF
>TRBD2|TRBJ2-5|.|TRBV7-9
TGTGCCAGCAGCTTACTAGCGGGAGTGGAGACCCAGTACTTC
CASSLLAGVETQYF
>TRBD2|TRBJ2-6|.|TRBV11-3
TGTGCCAGCAGCTCGGGGGGGTCTGGGGCCAACGTCCTGACTTTC
CASSSGGSGANVLTF
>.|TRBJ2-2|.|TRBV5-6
TGTGCCAGCAGCTTTGGACATAGCACCGGGGAGCTGTTTTTT
CASSFGHSTGELFF
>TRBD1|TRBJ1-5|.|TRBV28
TGTGCCAGCAGTTATACGGACAGGGCCAATCAGCCCCAGCATTTT
CASSYTDRANQPQHF
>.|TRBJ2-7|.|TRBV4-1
TGCGCCAGCAGCCAAGATTTAAGGCTTCGGGGGTCCTACGAGCAGTACTTC
CASSQDLRLRGSYEQYF
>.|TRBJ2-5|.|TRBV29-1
TGCAGCGCCAGACCGGGGGAGACCCAGTACTTC
CSARPGETQYF
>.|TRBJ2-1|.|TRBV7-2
TGTGCCAGCAGCTTAGCCCCTAGCCCGGCTGAGCAGTTCTTC
CASSLAPSPAEQFF
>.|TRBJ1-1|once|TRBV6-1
TGTGCCAGCAGTGAAGCTCAGGTTCGGAACACTGAAGCTTTCTTT
CASSEAQVRNTEAFF
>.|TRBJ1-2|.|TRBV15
TGTGCCACCAGCAGAGATGGGTTAACAGGCAGCTATGGCTACACCTTC
CATSRDGLTGSYGYTF
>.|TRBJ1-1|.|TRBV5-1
TGCGCCAGCAGCTTGGCCGCGGGGTCCACTGAAGCTTTCTTT
CASSLAAGSTEAFF
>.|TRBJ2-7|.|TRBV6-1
TGTGCCAGCAGTGAAGGTCCAGGGCCTACCTCCTACGAGCAGTACTTC
CASSEGPGPTSYEQYF
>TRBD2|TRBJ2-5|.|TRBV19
TGTGCCAGTAGTAACCTTTTTAGCGGGGGGGTGGAGACCCAGTACTTC
CASSNLFSGGVETQYF
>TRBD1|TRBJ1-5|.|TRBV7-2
TGTGCCAGCAGCTTAGCCGGACAGGTAGGGCAGCCCCAGCATTTT
CASSLAGQVGQPQHF
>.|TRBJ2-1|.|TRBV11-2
TGTGCCAGCAGCCCCAGCCTGGGAGAATCCTACAATGAGCAGTTCTTC
CASSPSLGESYNEQFF
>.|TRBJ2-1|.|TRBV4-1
TGCGCCAGCAGCCAAGGCGGAGCGAGCTCCTACAATGAGCAGTTCTTC
CASSQGGASSYNEQFF
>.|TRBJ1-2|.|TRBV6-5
TGTGCCAGCAGTCGAACAGGGCTAACTAACTATGGCTACACCTTC
CASSRTGLTNYGYTF
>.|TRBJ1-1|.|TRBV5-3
TGTGCCAGAAGCCCTCCGGTGAAATGGCAGGTACTTAACACTGAAGCTTTCTTT
CARSPPVKWQVLNTEAFF
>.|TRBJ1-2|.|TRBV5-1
TGCGCCAGCAGCTTGGACGGGTATGGCTACACCTTC
CASSLDGYGYTF
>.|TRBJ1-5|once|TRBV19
TGTGCCAGTAGCGGGGATAGGGGCAATCAGCCCCAGCATTTT
CASSGDRGNQPQHF
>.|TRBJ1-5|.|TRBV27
TGTGCCAGCAGTCCCTGGACAGACAATCAGCCCCAGCATTTT
CASSPWTDNQPQHF
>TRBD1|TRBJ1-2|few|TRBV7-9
TGTGCCAGCAGCGCCCAAACAGGGGGCTGGGGCTACACCTTC
CASSAQTGGWGYTF